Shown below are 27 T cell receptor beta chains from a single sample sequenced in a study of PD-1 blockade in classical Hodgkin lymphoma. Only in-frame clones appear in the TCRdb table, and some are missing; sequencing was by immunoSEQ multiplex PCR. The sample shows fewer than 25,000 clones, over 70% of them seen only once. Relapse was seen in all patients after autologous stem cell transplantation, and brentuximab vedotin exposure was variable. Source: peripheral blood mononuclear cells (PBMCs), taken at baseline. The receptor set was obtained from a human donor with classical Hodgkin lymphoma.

CDR3: CASSLDGPSGGLRGTQYF. CDR3 sequence (DNA): TGTGCCAGCAGCTTAGACGGTCCTAGCGGGGGCCTGCGGGGTACGCAGTATTTT. The V gene is TRBV11-2, the J gene TRBJ2-3, with 10 bases aligning to TRBD2. CDR1 is SGHAT and CDR2 is FQNNGV in the germline V gene. Unmatched junction bases numbered 14, after V lost 0 bases and J lost 8 bases. The CDR3 contains 18 residues.

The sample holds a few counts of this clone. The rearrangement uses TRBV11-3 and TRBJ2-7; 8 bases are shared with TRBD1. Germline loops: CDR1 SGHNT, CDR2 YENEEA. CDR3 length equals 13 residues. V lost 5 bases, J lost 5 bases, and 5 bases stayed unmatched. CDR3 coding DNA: TGTGCCAGCAGCACCGAGGACAGGGACGAGCAGTACTTC. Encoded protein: CASSTEDRDEQYF.

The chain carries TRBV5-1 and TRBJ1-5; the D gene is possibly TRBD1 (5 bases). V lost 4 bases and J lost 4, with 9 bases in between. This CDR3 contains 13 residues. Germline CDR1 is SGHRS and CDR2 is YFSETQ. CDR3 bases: TGCGCCAGCAGCCCCGGGGGAAATCAGCCCCAGCATTTT. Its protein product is CASSPGGNQPQHF.

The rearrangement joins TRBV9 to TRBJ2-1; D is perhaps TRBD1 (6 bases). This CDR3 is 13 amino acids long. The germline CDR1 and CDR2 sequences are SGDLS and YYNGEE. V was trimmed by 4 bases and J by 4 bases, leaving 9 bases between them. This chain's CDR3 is CASSFTGYNEQFF. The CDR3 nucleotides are TGTGCCAGCAGCTTTACAGGGTACAATGAGCAGTTCTTC.

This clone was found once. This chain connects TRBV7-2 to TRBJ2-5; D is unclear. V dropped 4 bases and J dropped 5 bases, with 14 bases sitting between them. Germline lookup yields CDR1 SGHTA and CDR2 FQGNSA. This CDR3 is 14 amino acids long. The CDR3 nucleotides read TGTGCCAGCAGCTCGGGTGGATCTAAGGAGACCCAGTACTTC. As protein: CASSSGGSKETQYF.

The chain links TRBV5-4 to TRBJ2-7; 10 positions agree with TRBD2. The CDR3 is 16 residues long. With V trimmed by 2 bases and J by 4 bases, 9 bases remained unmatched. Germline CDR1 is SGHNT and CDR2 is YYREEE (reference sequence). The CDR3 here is CASSLAGASGRYEQYF. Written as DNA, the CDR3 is TGTGCCAGCAGCTTAGCCGGAGCTAGCGGGAGATACGAGCAGTACTTC.

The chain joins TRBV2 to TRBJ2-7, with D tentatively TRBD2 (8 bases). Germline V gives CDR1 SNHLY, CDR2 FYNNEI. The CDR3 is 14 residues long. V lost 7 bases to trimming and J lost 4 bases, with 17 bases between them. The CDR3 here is CASNLGRGPYEQYF. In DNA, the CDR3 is TGTGCCAGCAACCTCGGGAGGGGGCCATACGAGCAGTACTTC.

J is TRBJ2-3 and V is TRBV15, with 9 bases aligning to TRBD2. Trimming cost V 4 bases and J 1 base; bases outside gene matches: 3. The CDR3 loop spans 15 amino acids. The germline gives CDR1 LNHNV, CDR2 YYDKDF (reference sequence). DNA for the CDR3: TGTGCCACCAGCACTGAGCGGGGGGGCACAGATACGCAGTATTTT. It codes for CATSTERGGTDTQYF.

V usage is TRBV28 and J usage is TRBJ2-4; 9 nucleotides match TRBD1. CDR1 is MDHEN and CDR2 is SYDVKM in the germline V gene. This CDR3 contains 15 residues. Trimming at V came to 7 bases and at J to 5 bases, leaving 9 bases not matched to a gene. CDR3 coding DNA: TGTGCCAGCAATAAGTTCCGGGACAGGGAAAACATTCAGTACTTC. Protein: CASNKFRDRENIQYF.

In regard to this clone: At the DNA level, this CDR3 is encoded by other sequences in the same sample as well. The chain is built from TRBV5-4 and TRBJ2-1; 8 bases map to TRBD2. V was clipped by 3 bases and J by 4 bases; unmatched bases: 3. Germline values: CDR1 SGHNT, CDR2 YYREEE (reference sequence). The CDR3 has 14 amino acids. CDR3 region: CASSSSGSYNEQFF. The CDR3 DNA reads TGTGCCAGCAGCTCCAGCGGGAGTTACAATGAGCAGTTCTTC.

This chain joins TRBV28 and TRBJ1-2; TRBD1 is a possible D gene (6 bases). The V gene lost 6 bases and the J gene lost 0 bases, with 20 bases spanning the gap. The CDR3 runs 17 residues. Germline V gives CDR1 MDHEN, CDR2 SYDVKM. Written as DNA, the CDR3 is TGTGCCAGCAGGTACTCAGGGGCAGGCAGGCCTAACTATGGCTACACCTTC. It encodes CASRYSGAGRPNYGYTF.

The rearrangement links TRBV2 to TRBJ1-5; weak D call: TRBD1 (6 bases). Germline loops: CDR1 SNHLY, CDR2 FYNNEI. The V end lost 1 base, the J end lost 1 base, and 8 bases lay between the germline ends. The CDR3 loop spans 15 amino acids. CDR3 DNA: TGTGCCAGCAGTGAAGAGAGGGGGAGCAATCAGCCCCAGCATTTT. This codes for CASSEERGSNQPQHF.

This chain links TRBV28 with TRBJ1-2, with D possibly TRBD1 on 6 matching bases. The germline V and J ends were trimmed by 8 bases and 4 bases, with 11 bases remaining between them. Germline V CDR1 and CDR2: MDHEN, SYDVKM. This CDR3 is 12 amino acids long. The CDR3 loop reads CASQQGSYGYTF. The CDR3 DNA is TGTGCCAGCCAACAGGGAAGCTATGGCTACACCTTC.

The CDR3 here is CASSPDRVYEQYF. CDR3 DNA sequence: TGTGCCAGCAGCCCCGACAGAGTCTACGAGCAGTACTTC. J is TRBJ2-7 and V is TRBV7-2; maybe TRBD1 (5 bases). The V gene's germline CDR1 is SGHTA and CDR2 FQGNSA. The CDR3 spans 13 residues. Trimming cost V 5 bases and J 3 bases, with 11 bases left between them.

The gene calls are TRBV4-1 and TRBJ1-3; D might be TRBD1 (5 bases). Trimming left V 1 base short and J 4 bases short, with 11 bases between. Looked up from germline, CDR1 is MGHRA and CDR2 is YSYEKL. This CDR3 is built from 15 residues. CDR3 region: CASSQGAGIGNTIYF. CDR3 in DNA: TGCGCCAGCAGCCAAGGAGCAGGGATCGGAAACACCATATATTTT.

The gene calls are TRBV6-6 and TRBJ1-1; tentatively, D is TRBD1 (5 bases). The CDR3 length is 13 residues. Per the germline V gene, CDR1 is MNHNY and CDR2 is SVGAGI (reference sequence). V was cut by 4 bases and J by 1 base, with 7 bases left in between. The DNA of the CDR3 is TGTGCCAGCAGTTCCGGACAGAACACTGAAGCTTTCTTT. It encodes CASSSGQNTEAFF.

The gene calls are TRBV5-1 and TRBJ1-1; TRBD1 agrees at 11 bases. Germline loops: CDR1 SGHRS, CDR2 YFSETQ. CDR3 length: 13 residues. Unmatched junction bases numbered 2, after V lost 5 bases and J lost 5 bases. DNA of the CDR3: TGCGCCAGCAGGGGGACAGGGGGGACTGAAGCTTTCTTT. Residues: CASRGTGGTEAFF. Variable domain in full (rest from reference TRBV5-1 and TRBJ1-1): KAGVTQTPRYLIKTRGQQVTLSCSPISGHRSVSWYQQTPGQGLQFLFEYFSETQRNKGNFPGRFSGRQFSNSRSEMNVSTLELGDSALYLCASRGTGGTEAFFGQGTRLTVV.

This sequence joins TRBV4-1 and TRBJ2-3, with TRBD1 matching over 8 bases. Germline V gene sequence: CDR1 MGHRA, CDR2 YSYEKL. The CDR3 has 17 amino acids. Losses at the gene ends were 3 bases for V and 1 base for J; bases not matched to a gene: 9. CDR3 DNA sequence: TGCGCCAGCAGCCAGGACCCCGGGACAGGAGGCACAGATACGCAGTATTTT. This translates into CASSQDPGTGGTDTQYF.

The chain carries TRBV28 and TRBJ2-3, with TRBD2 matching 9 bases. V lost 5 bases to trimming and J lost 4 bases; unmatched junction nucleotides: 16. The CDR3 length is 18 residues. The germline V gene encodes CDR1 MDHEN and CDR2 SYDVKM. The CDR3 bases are TGTGCCAGCAGTCTACGGAGGGGGCGGGAGGGCCAGTCAGATACGCAGTATTTT. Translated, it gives CASSLRRGREGQSDTQYF.

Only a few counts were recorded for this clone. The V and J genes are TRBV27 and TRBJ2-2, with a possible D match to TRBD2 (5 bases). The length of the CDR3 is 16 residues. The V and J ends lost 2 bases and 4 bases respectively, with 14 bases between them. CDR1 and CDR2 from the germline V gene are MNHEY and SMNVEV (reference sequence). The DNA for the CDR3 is TGTGCCAGCAGTTTAGACTGGAGGATAGGCACCGGGGAGCTGTTTTTT. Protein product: CASSLDWRIGTGELFF.

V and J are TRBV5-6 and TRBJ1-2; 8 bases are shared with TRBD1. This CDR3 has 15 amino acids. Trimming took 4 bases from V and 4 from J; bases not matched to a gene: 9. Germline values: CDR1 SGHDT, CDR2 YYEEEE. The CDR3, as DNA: TGTGCCAGCAGCCCCGGGACAGGCCAAACCTATGGCTACACCTTC. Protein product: CASSPGTGQTYGYTF.

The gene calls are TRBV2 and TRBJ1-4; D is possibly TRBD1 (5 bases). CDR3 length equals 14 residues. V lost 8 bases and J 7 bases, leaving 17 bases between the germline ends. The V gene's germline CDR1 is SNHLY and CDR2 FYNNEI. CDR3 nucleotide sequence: TGTGCCAGCGGAATGGGGCAGGGAGTTGAAAAACTGTTTTTT. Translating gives CASGMGQGVEKLFF.

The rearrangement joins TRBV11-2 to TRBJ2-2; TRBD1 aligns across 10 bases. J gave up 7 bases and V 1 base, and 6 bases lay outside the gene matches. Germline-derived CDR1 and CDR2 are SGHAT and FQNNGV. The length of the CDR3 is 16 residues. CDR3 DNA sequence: TGTGCCAGCAGCTTAGCCGGGACAGGGGCGATCGGGGAGCTGTTTTTT. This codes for CASSLAGTGAIGELFF.

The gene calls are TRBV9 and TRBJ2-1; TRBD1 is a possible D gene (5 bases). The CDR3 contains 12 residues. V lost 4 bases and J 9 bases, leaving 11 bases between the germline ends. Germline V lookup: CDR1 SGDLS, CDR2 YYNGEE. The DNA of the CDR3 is TGTGCCAGCAGCTTCAGGGAAACTGAGCAGTTCTTC. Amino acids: CASSFRETEQFF.

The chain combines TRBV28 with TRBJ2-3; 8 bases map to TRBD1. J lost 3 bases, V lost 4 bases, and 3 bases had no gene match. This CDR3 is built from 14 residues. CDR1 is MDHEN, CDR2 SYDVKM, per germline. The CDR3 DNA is TGTGCCAGCAGTTCCTACAGGGGGACAGATACGCAGTATTTT. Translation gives CASSSYRGTDTQYF.

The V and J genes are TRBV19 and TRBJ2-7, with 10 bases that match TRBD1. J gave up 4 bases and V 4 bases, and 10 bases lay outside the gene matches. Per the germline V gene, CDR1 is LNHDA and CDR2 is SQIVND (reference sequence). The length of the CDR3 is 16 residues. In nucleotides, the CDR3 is TGTGCCAGTAGTACTCTCGGACAGGGGGATTCTTACGAGCAGTACTTC. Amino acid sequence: CASSTLGQGDSYEQYF.

This CDR3 reads CATHQEGGYNEQFF. Written as DNA, the CDR3 is TGTGCCACACATCAGGAGGGGGGCTACAATGAGCAGTTCTTC. The chain is built from TRBV10-3 and TRBJ2-1; D tentatively fits TRBD1 or TRBD2 (6 bases each). Germline lookup yields CDR1 ENHRY and CDR2 SYGVKD. The CDR3 totals 14 residues. Trimming removed 10 bases from V and 3 bases from J, with 16 bases in between.